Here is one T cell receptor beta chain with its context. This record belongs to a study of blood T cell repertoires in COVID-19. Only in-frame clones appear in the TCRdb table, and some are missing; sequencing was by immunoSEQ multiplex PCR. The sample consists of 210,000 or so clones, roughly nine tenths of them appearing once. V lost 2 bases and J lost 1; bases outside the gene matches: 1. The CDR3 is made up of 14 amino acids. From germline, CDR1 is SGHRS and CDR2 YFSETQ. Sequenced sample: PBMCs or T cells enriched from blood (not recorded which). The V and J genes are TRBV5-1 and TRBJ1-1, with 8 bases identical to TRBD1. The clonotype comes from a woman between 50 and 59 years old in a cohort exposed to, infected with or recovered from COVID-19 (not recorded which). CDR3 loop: CASSFGTGNTEAFF. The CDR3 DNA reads TGCGCCAGCAGCTTTGGGACAGGGAACACTGAAGCTTTCTTT.